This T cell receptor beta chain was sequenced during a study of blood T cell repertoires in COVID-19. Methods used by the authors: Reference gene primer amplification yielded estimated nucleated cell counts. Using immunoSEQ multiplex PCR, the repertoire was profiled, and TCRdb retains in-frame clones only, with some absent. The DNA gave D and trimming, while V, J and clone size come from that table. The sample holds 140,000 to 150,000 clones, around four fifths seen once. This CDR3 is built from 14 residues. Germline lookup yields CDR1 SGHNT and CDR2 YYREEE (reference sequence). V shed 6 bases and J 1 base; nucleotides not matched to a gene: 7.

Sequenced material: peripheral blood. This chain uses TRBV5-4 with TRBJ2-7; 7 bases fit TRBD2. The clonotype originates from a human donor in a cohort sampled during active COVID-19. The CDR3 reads CASTRTGGSYEQYF. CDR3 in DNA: TGTGCCAGCACCCGGACGGGGGGATCCTACGAGCAGTACTTC.